The present entry profiles one T cell receptor (beta chain) with its context. Its cognate antigen is unknown. From germline, CDR1 is MNHNS and CDR2 SASEGT. The CDR3 sequence is 15 residues long. Trimming took 6 bases from V and 4 from J; bases not matched to a gene: 10. Molecular barcoded adaptors covering alpha/delta and beta/gamma chains were used on about 390 ng RNA. Each CDR3 protein gets one entry after TCRdb re-called the reads with MiXCR. Among about 130,000 distinct CDR3 sequences listed, over 10% were seen once. The data were obtained in a study of read filtering for tumor transcriptome and immune sequencing. Study overall: DNase treatment preceded whole-transcriptome library preparation. General study points: Single-read clonotypes: about 83% of IR-seq clonotypes (around 3.5% of reads), about 75% of RNA-seq clonotypes (44.6% of reads).

The sample taken for sequencing was a population of CD138-negative cells sorted from bone marrow. The sequence derives from a donor at least 40 years old with multiple myeloma. The chain joins TRBV6-1 to TRBJ2-3, with 7 bases matching TRBD1. CDR3 coding DNA: TGTGCCAGCAGCCCGGGACAGATTTTCGCAGATACGCAGTATTTT. Its translation is CASSPGQIFADTQYF.